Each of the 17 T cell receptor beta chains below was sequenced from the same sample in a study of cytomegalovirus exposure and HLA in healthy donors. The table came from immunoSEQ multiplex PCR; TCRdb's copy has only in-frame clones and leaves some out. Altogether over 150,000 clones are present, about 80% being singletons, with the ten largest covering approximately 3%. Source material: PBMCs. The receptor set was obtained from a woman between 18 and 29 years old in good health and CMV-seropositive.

As DNA, the CDR3 is TGTGCCAGCGGACCTGGGTCGGGGGGGCCTGTGGAGACCCAGTACTTC. Amino acid sequence: CASGPGSGGPVETQYF. This chain links TRBV11-2 with TRBJ2-5; TRBD2 agrees at 8 bases. The CDR3 totals 16 residues. The germline V gene encodes CDR1 SGHAT and CDR2 FQNNGV. With 8 bases clipped from V and 5 bases from J, the junction kept 16 bases outside the gene matches.

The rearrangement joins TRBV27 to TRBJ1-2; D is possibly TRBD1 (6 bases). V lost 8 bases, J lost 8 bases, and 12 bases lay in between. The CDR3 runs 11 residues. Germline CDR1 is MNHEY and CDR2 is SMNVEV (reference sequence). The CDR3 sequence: CASLQGWGYTF. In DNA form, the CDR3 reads TGTGCCAGCCTACAGGGTTGGGGCTACACCTTC.

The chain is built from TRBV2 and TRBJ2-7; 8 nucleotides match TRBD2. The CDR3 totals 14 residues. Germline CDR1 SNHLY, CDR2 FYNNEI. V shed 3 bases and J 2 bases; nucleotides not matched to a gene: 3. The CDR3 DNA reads TGTGCCAGCAGTGATCACGGGGGGGCCTACGAGCAGTACTTC. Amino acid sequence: CASSDHGGAYEQYF.

CDR3 bases: TGCGCCAGCAGCCATGAGGGGACCAGGGGGTACGGTAATTCACCCCTCCACTTT. Its translation: CASSHEGTRGYGNSPLHF. V is TRBV4-1 and J is TRBJ1-6, with 7 nucleotides matching TRBD1. V shed 3 bases, J shed 6 bases, and the junction held 14 bases outside the gene matches. The germline gives CDR1 MGHRA, CDR2 YSYEKL. There are 18 residues in the CDR3.

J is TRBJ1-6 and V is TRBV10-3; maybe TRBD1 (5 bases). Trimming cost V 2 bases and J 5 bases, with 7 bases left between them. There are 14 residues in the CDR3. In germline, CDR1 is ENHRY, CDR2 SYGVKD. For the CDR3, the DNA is TGTGCCATCAGTGAGGACAGTAATAATTCACCCCTCCACTTT. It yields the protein CAISEDSNNSPLHF.

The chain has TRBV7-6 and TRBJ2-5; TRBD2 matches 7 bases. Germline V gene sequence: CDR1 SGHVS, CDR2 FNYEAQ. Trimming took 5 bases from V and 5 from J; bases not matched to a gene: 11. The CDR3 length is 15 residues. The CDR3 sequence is CASSRDYSPAETQYF. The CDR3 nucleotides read TGTGCCAGCAGCCGGGACTATTCGCCCGCCGAGACCCAGTACTTC.

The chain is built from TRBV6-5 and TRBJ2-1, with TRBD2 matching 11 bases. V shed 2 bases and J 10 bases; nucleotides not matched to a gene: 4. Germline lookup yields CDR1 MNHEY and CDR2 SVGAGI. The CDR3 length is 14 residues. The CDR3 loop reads CASSYISSGGEQFF. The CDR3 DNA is TGTGCCAGCAGTTACATCTCTAGCGGGGGGGAGCAGTTCTTC.

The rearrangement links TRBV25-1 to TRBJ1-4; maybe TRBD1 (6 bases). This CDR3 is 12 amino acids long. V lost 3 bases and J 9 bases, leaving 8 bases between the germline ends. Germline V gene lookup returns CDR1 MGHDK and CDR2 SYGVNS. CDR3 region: CASSEGDKKLFF. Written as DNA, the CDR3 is TGTGCCAGCAGTGAGGGGGACAAAAAACTGTTTTTT.

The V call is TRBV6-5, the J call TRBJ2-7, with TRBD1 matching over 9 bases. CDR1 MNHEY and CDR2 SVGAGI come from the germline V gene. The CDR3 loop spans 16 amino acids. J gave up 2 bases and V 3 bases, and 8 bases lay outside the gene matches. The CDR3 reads CASSYTGTGTPYEQYF. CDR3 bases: TGTGCCAGCAGTTATACCGGGACAGGGACCCCCTACGAGCAGTACTTC.

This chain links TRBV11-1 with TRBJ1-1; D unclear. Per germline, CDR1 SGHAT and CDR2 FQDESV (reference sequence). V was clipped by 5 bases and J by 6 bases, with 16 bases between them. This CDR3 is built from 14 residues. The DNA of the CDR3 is TGTGCCAGCAGCCGCCGAGGTAATCTAGCTGAAGCTTTCTTT. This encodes CASSRRGNLAEAFF.

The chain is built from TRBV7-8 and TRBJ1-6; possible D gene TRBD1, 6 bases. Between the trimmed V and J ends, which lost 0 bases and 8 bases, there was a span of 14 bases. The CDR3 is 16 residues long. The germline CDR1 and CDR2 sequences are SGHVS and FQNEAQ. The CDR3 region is CASSLAQGGGDSPLHF. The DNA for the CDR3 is TGTGCCAGCAGCTTAGCGCAAGGGGGAGGGGATTCACCCCTCCACTTT.

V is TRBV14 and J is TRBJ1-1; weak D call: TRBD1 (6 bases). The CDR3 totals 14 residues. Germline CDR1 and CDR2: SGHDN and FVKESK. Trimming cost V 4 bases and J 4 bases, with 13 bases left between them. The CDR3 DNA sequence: TGTGCCAGCAGCCTTGGGGGCCTACTCACTGAAGCTTTCTTT. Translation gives CASSLGGLLTEAFF.

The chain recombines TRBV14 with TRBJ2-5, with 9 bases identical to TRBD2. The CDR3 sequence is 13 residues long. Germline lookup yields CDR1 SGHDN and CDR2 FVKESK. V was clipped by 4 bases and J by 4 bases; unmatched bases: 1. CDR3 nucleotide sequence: TGTGCCAGCAGCCTAGCGGGGGCAGAGACCCAGTACTTC. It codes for CASSLAGAETQYF.

The CDR3 here is CASSESGTNPNTQYF. Here the CDR3 DNA reads TGTGCCAGCAGTGAATCGGGGACAAACCCTAATACGCAGTATTTT. The genes are TRBV2 and TRBJ2-3; TRBD1 is a possible D gene (6 bases). V lost 2 bases and J lost 7, with 16 bases in between. Germline CDR1 is SNHLY and CDR2 is FYNNEI. The length of the CDR3 is 15 residues.

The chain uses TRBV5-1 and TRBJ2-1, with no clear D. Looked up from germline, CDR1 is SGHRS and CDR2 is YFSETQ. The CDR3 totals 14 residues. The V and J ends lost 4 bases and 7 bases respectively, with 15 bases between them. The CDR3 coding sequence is TGCGCCAGCAGCAACTACCTCCCTGGGAATGAGCAGTTCTTC. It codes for CASSNYLPGNEQFF.

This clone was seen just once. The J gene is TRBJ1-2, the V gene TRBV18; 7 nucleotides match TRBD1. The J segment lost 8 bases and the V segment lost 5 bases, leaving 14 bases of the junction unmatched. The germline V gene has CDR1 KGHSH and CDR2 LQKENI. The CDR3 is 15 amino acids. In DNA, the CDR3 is TGTGCCAGCTCAAAAGACAGGGAAGGGGCGCGGGGCTACACCTTC. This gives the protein CASSKDREGARGYTF.

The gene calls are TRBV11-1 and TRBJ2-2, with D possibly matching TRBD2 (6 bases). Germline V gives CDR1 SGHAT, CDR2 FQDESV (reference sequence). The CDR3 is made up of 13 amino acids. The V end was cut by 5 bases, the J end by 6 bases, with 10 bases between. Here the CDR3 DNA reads TGTGCCAGCAGCCGGGGGTTGCCCGGGGAGCTGTTTTTT. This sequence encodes CASSRGLPGELFF. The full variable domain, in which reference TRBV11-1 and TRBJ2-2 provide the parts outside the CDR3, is EAEVAQSPRYKITEKSQAVAFWCDPISGHATLYWYRQILGQGPELLVQFQDESVVDDSQLPKDRFSAERLKGVDSTLKIQPAELGDSAMYLCASSRGLPGELFFGEGSRLTVL.